A selection of T cell receptor beta chains follows, all from one sample in a study of cytomegalovirus exposure and HLA in healthy donors. The table came from immunoSEQ multiplex PCR; TCRdb's copy has only in-frame clones and leaves some out. The listing records fewer than 130,000 clones. The sequenced sample was PBMCs. These receptors were obtained from a man aged 45 to 65 in good health and CMV-seronegative. Each CDR3 is given with its conserved first and last residue. A D gene is named only where the DNA matches it firmly.

V: TRBV7-9; length: 15; D: TRBD1; J: TRBJ2-1; DNA: TGTGCCAGCAACCAAGGACAGGGGGCCTACAATGAGCAGTTCTTC; CDR3: CASNQGQGAYNEQFF
V: TRBV14; length: 15; D: TRBD1; J: TRBJ2-5; DNA: TGTGCCAGCAGCCACGGGACAGGGGGACGAGAGACCCAGTACTTC; CDR3: CASSHGTGGRETQYF
V: TRBV7-2; length: 14; D: NA; J: TRBJ1-1; DNA: TGTGCCAGCAGGGTTGGGGGCCATATCACTGAAGCTTTCTTT; CDR3: CASRVGGHITEAFF
V: TRBV11-3; length: 14; D: NA; J: TRBJ2-1; DNA: TGTGCCACCGGAGGGGTTAGCTCCTACAATGAGCAGTTCTTC; CDR3: CATGGVSSYNEQFF
V: TRBV4-3; length: 16; D: NA; J: TRBJ1-3; DNA: TGCGCCAGCAGCCAAGAGACAATTAACTCTGGAAACACCATATATTTT; CDR3: CASSQETINSGNTIYF
V: TRBV7-2; length: 14; D: NA; J: TRBJ2-1; DNA: TGTGCCAGCAGCTTCAGTTCTGACATTAATGAGCAGTTCTTC; CDR3: CASSFSSDINEQFF
V: TRBV5-1; length: 14; D: NA; J: TRBJ1-1; DNA: TGCGCCAGCAGCTTGGTTAGCACCCCCACTGAAGCTTTCTTT; CDR3: CASSLVSTPTEAFF
V: TRBV19; length: 12; D: NA; J: TRBJ1-1; DNA: TGTGCCGCGGGTGGGAGAAACACTGAAGCTTTCTTT; CDR3: CAAGGRNTEAFF
V: TRBV4-1; length: 11; D: NA; J: TRBJ1-1; DNA: TGCGCCAGCAGCCGGGGGGCTGAAGCTTTCTTT; CDR3: CASSRGAEAFF
V: TRBV4-3; length: 18; D: NA; J: TRBJ2-7; DNA: TGCGCCAGCAGCCTCCGTGTGCCAACACGATATCAGGCCTACGAGCAGTACTTC; CDR3: CASSLRVPTRYQAYEQYF
V: TRBV2; length: 13; D: NA; J: TRBJ1-1; DNA: TGTGCCAGCTTAGGGGTAGGGAACACTGAAGCTTTCTTT; CDR3: CASLGVGNTEAFF
V: TRBV15; length: 15; D: TRBD2; J: TRBJ2-3; DNA: TGTGCCACCAGGCCGGCACTAGCGGGTTTAGATACGCAGTATTTT; CDR3: CATRPALAGLDTQYF
V: TRBV5-4; length: 17; D: TRBD2; J: TRBJ2-7; DNA: TGTGCCAGCAGCGACGGGACTAGCGGGAGGGCCGGGTACGAGCAGTACTTC; CDR3: CASSDGTSGRAGYEQYF
V: TRBV18; length: 16; D: TRBD1; J: TRBJ1-1; DNA: TGTGCCAGCTCACCATCGGACAGGGGGCTGAACACTGAAGCTTTCTTT; CDR3: CASSPSDRGLNTEAFF
V: TRBV5-1; length: 15; D: NA; J: TRBJ1-1; DNA: TGCGCCAGCAGCTTGGTGAATGCGGGAAACACTGAAGCTTTCTTT; CDR3: CASSLVNAGNTEAFF
V: TRBV18; length: 13; D: TRBD1; J: TRBJ1-2; DNA: TGTGCCAGCTCAGGGACAGAGGGCTATGGCTACACCTTC; CDR3: CASSGTEGYGYTF